This TCR beta chain was recovered during a study of post-analysis software for immune sequencing data. Study details: Patients had relapsing-remitting, secondary progressive or progressive-relapsing multiple sclerosis; some lacked subtype. General observations from the study: In patients, TRBV5-6, TRBV5-1 and TRBV20-1 belonged to five TRBV segments found more frequently than in controls. Under F measure analysis, samples from one preparation batch co-clustered strongly. Normalized Chao1 diversity in multiple sclerosis patients fell significantly below that of controls.

Remarks on this clonotype: Its specificity is unknown.

Unique molecular identifiers were carried by the TCR beta cDNA libraries. Each sample of about 0.95 to 11 million input T cells yielded roughly 500,000 cDNA molecules, so each molecule approximated one T cell. TCRdb redid the calling of the PCR reads with MiXCR, one entry per CDR3 protein. Of about 200,000 distinct CDR3 sequences in the sample, around 29% were seen once. Germline lookup yields CDR1 MDHEN and CDR2 SYDVKM. Trimming left V 4 bases short and J 4 bases short, with 14 bases between. This CDR3 region has 15 residues. This sequence was found in a girl between 2 and 17 years old with multiple sclerosis. Sequenced sample: blood. The J gene is TRBJ1-5, the V gene TRBV28; D not certain. The CDR3 loop is CASSSGFRGNQPQHF. DNA for the CDR3: TGTGCCAGCAGTTCCGGTTTCAGAGGAAATCAGCCCCAGCATTTT.